The 13 T cell receptor beta chains below all came from one sample that was sequenced in a study of cytomegalovirus exposure and HLA in healthy donors. The PCR contained 60 Vbeta and 13 Jbeta primers. Method: immunoSEQ multiplex PCR; TCRdb's copy keeps in-frame clones and lacks some. Seen here are around 200,000 clones, 65% to 90% observed once, and the top ten hold 1% to 1.5%. Sequencing was done on a sample of PBMCs. The receptor source for this set is a girl aged 2-9 years in good health and CMV-seropositive.

The chain couples TRBV7-6 to TRBJ2-5, with D uncertain. In germline, CDR1 is SGHVS, CDR2 FNYEAQ. There are 13 residues in the CDR3. V was pared by 2 bases and J by 7 bases, with 11 bases between. The chain's CDR3 is CASSLRGSGTQYF. The DNA of the CDR3 is TGTGCCAGCAGCTTACGAGGCTCGGGGACCCAGTACTTC.

This clone was seen just once. The V call is TRBV30, the J call TRBJ2-1; 11 bases map to TRBD2. The V gene end was trimmed by 4 bases and the J gene end by 4 bases; junction bases not matched to a gene: 9. The CDR3 contains 16 residues. Looked up from germline, CDR1 is GTSNPN and CDR2 is SVGIG (reference sequence). CDR3 amino acids: CAWKRLAGGLYNEQFF. The CDR3, as DNA: TGTGCCTGGAAAAGGCTAGCGGGGGGCCTTTACAATGAGCAGTTCTTC.

V is TRBV19 and J is TRBJ1-5; D might be TRBD1 (5 bases). Per germline, CDR1 LNHDA and CDR2 SQIVND (reference sequence). V was clipped by 5 bases and J by 5 bases, with 13 bases between them. This CDR3 has 14 amino acids. The CDR3 reads CASSLTWGDQPQHF. CDR3 DNA: TGTGCCAGTAGTCTAACCTGGGGGGATCAGCCCCAGCATTTT.

Turning to this clone: This could be a read error, since a much larger clone is one nucleotide away. This sequence joins TRBV11-3 and TRBJ1-1; the D gene is possibly TRBD1 (5 bases). CDR1 is SGHNT and CDR2 is YENEEA in the germline V gene. This CDR3 comprises 13 residues. The germline V and J ends were trimmed by 3 bases and 1 base, with 6 bases remaining between them. The CDR3 sequence: CASSFGGNTEAFF. Written as DNA, the CDR3 is TGTGCCAGCAGCTTCGGGGGGAACACTGAAGCTTTCTTT.

The chain employs TRBV11-2 and TRBJ1-1; 9 nucleotides line up with TRBD1. The CDR3 is 16 amino acids. Unmatched junction bases numbered 9, after V lost 3 bases and J lost 4 bases. CDR1 and CDR2 from the germline V gene are SGHAT and FQNNGV. The CDR3 protein is CASSFSAGQGTTEAFF. The CDR3 DNA follows: TGTGCCAGCAGCTTTTCCGCCGGACAGGGGACCACTGAAGCTTTCTTT.

This chain links TRBV27 with TRBJ2-5; 9 bases align to TRBD2. After removal of 6 bases from V and 1 base from J, the junction contained 3 bases not matched to a gene. The germline gives CDR1 MNHEY, CDR2 SMNVEV (reference sequence). CDR3 length equals 14 residues. The CDR3 here is CASRTGLAQETQYF. CDR3 nucleotides: TGTGCCAGCAGAACGGGACTAGCCCAAGAGACCCAGTACTTC.

The chain joins TRBV19 to TRBJ1-6, with 10 positions matching TRBD1. The CDR3 loop spans 14 amino acids. J lost 7 bases, V lost 9 bases, and 6 bases had no gene match. Germline CDR1 reads LNHDA; CDR2 reads SQIVND (reference sequence). The CDR3 sequence: CASSPTGGNSPLHF. The DNA for the CDR3 is TGTGCCAGCTCCCCGACAGGGGGCAATTCACCCCTCCACTTT.

The V call is TRBV13, the J call TRBJ2-7; the D gene is possibly TRBD1 (6 bases). With 5 bases removed from V and 1 base from J, the gap between germline ends came to 18 bases. The CDR3 consists of 16 residues. Germline assignment: CDR1 PRHDT and CDR2 FYEKMQ (reference sequence). The CDR3 spells CASSPPGRGSSYEQYF. The CDR3 bases are TGTGCCAGCAGCCCGCCCGGCAGGGGATCTTCCTACGAGCAGTACTTC. The whole variable domain, filled in from reference TRBV13 and TRBJ2-7, reads AAGVIQSPRHLIKEKRETATLKCYPIPRHDTVYWYQQGPGQDPQFLISFYEKMQSDKGSIPDRFSAQQFSDYHSELNMSSLELGDSALYFCASSPPGRGSSYEQYFGPGTRLTVT.

This clone was counted a single time. This chain links TRBV6-5 with TRBJ2-1; weak D call: TRBD1 (6 bases). The germline V gene has CDR1 MNHEY and CDR2 SVGAGI. The CDR3 totals 14 residues. The V gene lost 6 bases and the J gene lost 3 bases, with 12 bases spanning the gap. The CDR3 bases are TGTGCCAGCAGACCGGGACACAGCTACAATGAGCAGTTCTTC. Protein product: CASRPGHSYNEQFF.

The chain carries TRBV29-1 and TRBJ1-1; D is undetermined. This CDR3 region has 13 residues. V was cut by 4 bases and J by 0 bases, with 9 bases left in between. Per the germline V gene, CDR1 is SQVTM and CDR2 is ANQGSEA. The CDR3 DNA follows: TGCAGCGTTGGATGGCAGTTGAACACTGAAGCTTTCTTT. Translated: CSVGWQLNTEAFF.

This clone has only one observation. Distinct nucleotide sequences in the sample also encode this CDR3. The V and J genes are TRBV9 and TRBJ1-2, with 7 bases lining up with TRBD1. The CDR3 has 14 amino acids. CDR1 and CDR2 (germline): SGDLS, YYNGEE. The V and J ends lost 2 bases and 4 bases, in that order; junction bases with no gene match: 5. The CDR3 sequence: CASSVYGTAYGYTF. The CDR3 nucleotides are TGTGCCAGCAGCGTCTACGGGACAGCCTATGGCTACACCTTC. The full variable domain, its missing parts supplied by reference TRBV9 and TRBJ1-2, is DSGVTQTPKHLITATGQRVTLRCSPRSGDLSVYWYQQSLDQGLQFLIQYYNGEERAKGNILERFSAQQFPDLHSELNLSSLELGDSALYFCASSVYGTAYGYTFGSGTRLTVV.

Comments on this clone: The DNA is left out, because the CDR3 cannot be placed on it with certainty; the CDR3 is given as TCRdb lists it. This chain links TRBV7-6 with TRBJ2-1; the table names TRBD1, a call not compared with the DNA. Both ends counted, the CDR3 spans 15 residues. From germline, CDR1 is SGHVS and CDR2 FNYEAQ. This CDR3 is CASSPPGVFGSEQFF.

This sequence joins TRBV27 and TRBJ1-1; 9 nucleotides align to TRBD1. J lost 5 bases, V lost 4 bases, and 11 bases had no gene match. The CDR3 runs to 16 residues. Germline lookup yields CDR1 MNHEY and CDR2 SMNVEV (reference sequence). CDR3 DNA: TGTGCCAGCAGTTCCCCCATGGACAGGGGTGGTACTGAAGCTTTCTTT. As protein: CASSSPMDRGGTEAFF.